This is a list of T cell receptor beta chains from one sample in a study of identical twins. From the 5' RACE reads, TCRdb called clonotypes with MiXCR, one entry per CDR3 protein. The profile shows some 1,700,000 distinct CDR3 sequences, less than 40% of them singletons. The specimen sequenced was cord blood. These receptors were obtained from a newborn girl in good health. Each CDR3 is given with its conserved first and last residue. D genes are given only for firm matches. Clone size is stated in some rows and not others, as once, few, many or a class when expanded.

V	J	size	D	CDR3	DNA
TRBV19	TRBJ2-5	-	TRBD2	CASSWTSGRPNEQYF	TGTGCCAGTAGCTGGACTAGCGGGAGGCCGAATGAGCAGTACTTC
TRBV6-2/TRBV6-3	TRBJ2-2	-	TRBD2	CASHGASGRATGELFF	TGTGCCTCACACGGGGCTAGCGGGAGAGCCACCGGGGAGCTGTTTTTT
TRBV6-5	TRBJ2-7	many	-	CASSYSIGGSYEQYF	TGTGCCAGCAGTTACAGCATAGGAGGCTCCTACGAGCAGTACTTC
TRBV20-1	TRBJ2-5	few	TRBD2	CSARVSGRSETQYF	TGCAGTGCTAGAGTTAGCGGGAGGTCAGAGACCCAGTACTTC
TRBV6-1	TRBJ1-5	few	-	CASSEHGGDQPQHF	TGTGCCAGCAGTGAACATGGGGGGGATCAGCCCCAGCATTTT
TRBV5-1	TRBJ2-5	few	-	CASSLAQPQETQYF	TGCGCCAGCAGCTTGGCCCAGCCTCAAGAGACCCAGTACTTC
TRBV14	TRBJ2-5	once	TRBD2	CAGSQVAGGLEQYF	TGTGCCGGCAGTCAAGTAGCGGGAGGGCTTGAGCAGTACTTC
TRBV18	TRBJ2-4	few	-	CASSPPGRKNIQYF	TGTGCCAGCTCACCACCGGGACGGAAAAACATTCAGTACTTC
TRBV20-1	TRBJ2-3	few	-	CSAELIRDSHTDTQYF	TGCAGTGCCGAACTTATCCGGGACTCGCACACAGATACGCAGTATTTT
TRBV28	TRBJ2-1	-	TRBD2	CASSFPLAGGNEQFF	TGTGCCAGCAGTTTCCCACTAGCGGGAGGCAATGAGCAGTTCTTC
TRBV12-3/TRBV12-4	TRBJ2-7	-	-	CASSFVDTPYEQYF	TGTGCCAGCAGTTTTGTCGACACCCCCTACGAGCAGTACTTC
TRBV20-1	TRBJ1-1	few	-	CSARVSGNRVGAFF	TGCAGTGCTAGAGTATCGGGTAACAGGGTTGGAGCTTTCTTT
TRBV9	TRBJ1-5	few	TRBD1	CASSPGPQGLNQPQHF	TGTGCCAGCAGCCCCGGCCCACAGGGGCTCAATCAGCCCCAGCATTTT
TRBV5-1	TRBJ1-2	-	-	CASSSRTAPYGYTF	TGCGCCAGCAGCTCTCGGACAGCTCCCTATGGCTACACCTTC
TRBV20-1	TRBJ2-7	-	TRBD2	CSARPGLASYYEQYF	TGCAGTGCTAGACCCGGACTAGCATCCTACTACGAGCAGTACTTC
TRBV27	TRBJ2-5	few	-	CASSLTAGAFQETQYF	TGTGCCAGCAGCCTTACGGCCGGGGCTTTCCAAGAGACCCAGTACTTC
TRBV18	TRBJ2-7	-	TRBD1	CASSLRTGTYYEQYF	TGTGCCAGCTCTCTACGGACAGGGACATACTACGAGCAGTACTTC
TRBV27	TRBJ2-7	-	TRBD2	CASSLRGRTSGGLSYEQYF	TGTGCCAGCAGTTTAAGAGGTAGGACTAGCGGGGGGCTCTCCTACGAGCAGTACTTC
TRBV27	TRBJ2-6	once	-	CASSSRRSSGANVLTF	TGTGCCAGCAGTTCCAGGCGGAGCTCTGGGGCCAACGTCCTGACTTTC
TRBV14	TRBJ2-7	-	TRBD1	CASSQRWAGGEQYF	TGTGCCAGCAGCCAAAGGTGGGCAGGGGGCGAGCAGTACTTC
TRBV7-2	TRBJ1-5	-	-	CASSLSPRRRGKSNQPQHF	TGTGCCAGCAGCTTAAGTCCCCGGCGGCGGGGGAAGTCAAATCAGCCCCAGCATTTT
TRBV20-1	TRBJ2-4	-	TRBD2	CSARQRGAVVSIQYF	TGCAGTGCTAGGCAGCGGGGGGCTGTTGTGAGCATTCAGTACTTC
TRBV4-2	TRBJ2-7	-	-	CVSSRIAEPYNEQYF	TGTGTCAGCAGCAGAATAGCGGAGCCTTACAATGAGCAGTACTTC
TRBV15	TRBJ2-3	few	-	CATSRGKGDTQYF	TGTGCCACCAGCAGAGGAAAGGGAGATACGCAGTATTTT
TRBV5-1	TRBJ2-5	few	-	CASSQGRPTQYF	TGCGCCAGCAGCCAGGGAAGGCCGACCCAGTACTTC
TRBV20-1	TRBJ2-7	-	TRBD2	CSAREAGGDYEQYF	TGCAGTGCTAGAGAAGCGGGGGGGGACTACGAGCAGTACTTC
TRBV3-1	TRBJ2-7	-	TRBD1	CASSQRGQGRWNYEQYF	TGTGCCAGCAGCCAGAGGGGACAGGGAAGGTGGAACTACGAGCAGTACTTC
TRBV25-1	TRBJ1-2	few	-	CASSELRSYGYTF	TGTGCCAGCAGTGAATTACGTTCCTATGGCTACACCTTC
TRBV2	TRBJ1-2	few	-	CASSVRDNPTNYGYTF	TGTGCCAGCAGCGTACGGGACAATCCTACTAACTATGGCTACACCTTC
TRBV20-1	TRBJ2-1	few	-	CSASFRLSSYNEQFF	TGCAGTGCTAGCTTTAGGCTGAGCTCCTACAATGAGCAGTTCTTC
TRBV5-1	TRBJ1-6	-	TRBD1	CASSPGTGGNSPLHF	TGTGCCAGCAGTCCTGGGACAGGGGGGAATTCACCCCTCCACTTT
TRBV18	TRBJ1-5	few	-	CASSPPGPKNQPQHF	TGTGCCAGCTCGCCACCGGGACCGAAGAATCAGCCCCAGCATTTT
TRBV5-1	TRBJ2-1	few	-	CASSLNPSGFGEEQFF	TGCGCCAGCAGCTTGAACCCCAGTGGGTTCGGCGAGGAGCAGTTCTTC
TRBV5-6	TRBJ2-1	-	TRBD2	CASSRLAGVSYSEQFF	TGTGCCAGCAGCCGACTAGCGGGGGTTTCCTACAGTGAGCAGTTCTTC
TRBV9	TRBJ1-1	-	TRBD1	CASSVGQGAAFF	TGTGCCAGCAGCGTAGGACAGGGGGCAGCTTTCTTT
TRBV7-2	TRBJ2-7	-	-	CASSLAGVSSSYEQYF	TGTGCCAGCAGCTTAGCTGGCGTATCGAGCTCCTACGAGCAGTACTTC
TRBV24-1	TRBJ2-5	-	-	CATSSAGQETQYF	TGTGCCACCTCATCGGCAGGCCAAGAGACCCAGTACTTC
TRBV6-6	TRBJ2-1	-	TRBD2	CASRAGGQYNEQFF	TGTGCCAGCAGAGCGGGGGGGCAGTACAATGAGCAGTTCTTC
TRBV24-1	TRBJ2-1	few	TRBD1	CATSDLGQGAVDEQFF	TGTGCCACCAGTGATTTGGGACAGGGGGCGGTGGATGAGCAGTTCTTC
TRBV12-3/TRBV12-4	TRBJ2-7	few	-	CASSSDGGAYEQYF	TGTGCCAGCAGCTCGGACGGAGGAGCCTACGAGCAGTACTTC
TRBV10-3	TRBJ2-4	many	TRBD2	CAISEFGTSGKHLAKNIQYF	TGTGCCATCAGTGAGTTTGGGACTAGCGGGAAACATCTAGCCAAAAACATTCAGTACTTC
TRBV5-1	TRBJ2-1	few	TRBD2	CASSLTSGSGTYNEQFF	TGCGCCAGCAGCCTTACTAGCGGGAGTGGGACCTACAATGAGCAGTTCTTC
TRBV29-1	TRBJ2-3	-	-	CSVDVARDGTDTQYF	TGCAGCGTTGACGTGGCGAGGGACGGAACAGATACGCAGTATTTT
TRBV27	TRBJ2-7	many	-	CASSRDLTFTYEQYF	TGTGCCAGCAGCCGGGACTTGACATTTACCTACGAGCAGTACTTC
TRBV6-5	TRBJ1-5	-	-	CASSYGPGPAGQPQHF	TGTGCCAGCAGTTACGGTCCGGGGCCAGCGGGTCAGCCCCAGCATTTT